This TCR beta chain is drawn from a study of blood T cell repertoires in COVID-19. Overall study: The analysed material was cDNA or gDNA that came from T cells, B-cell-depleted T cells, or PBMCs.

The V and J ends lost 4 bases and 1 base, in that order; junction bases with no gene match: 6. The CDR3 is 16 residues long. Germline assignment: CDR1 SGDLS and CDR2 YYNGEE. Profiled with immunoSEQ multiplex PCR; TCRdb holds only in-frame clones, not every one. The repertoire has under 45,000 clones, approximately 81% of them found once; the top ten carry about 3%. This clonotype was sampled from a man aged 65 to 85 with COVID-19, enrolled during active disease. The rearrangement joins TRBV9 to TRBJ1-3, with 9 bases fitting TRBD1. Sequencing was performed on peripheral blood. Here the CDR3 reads CASSYGGQGSGNTIYF. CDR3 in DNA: TGTGCCAGCAGCTACGGGGGACAGGGTTCTGGAAACACCATATATTTT. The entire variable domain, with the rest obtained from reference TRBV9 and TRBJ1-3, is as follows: DSGVTQTPKHLITATGQRVTLRCSPRSGDLSVYWYQQSLDQGLQFLIQYYNGEERAKGNILERFSAQQFPDLHSELNLSSLELGDSALYFCASSYGGQGSGNTIYFGEGSWLTVV.